This TCR beta chain was retrieved from a study of cytomegalovirus exposure and HLA in healthy donors. The PCR had 60 Vbeta and 13 Jbeta primers. Clones were sequenced by immunoSEQ multiplex PCR, and TCRdb holds only the in-frame ones, with some missing. The sample yields some 200,000 clones, 79% seen once. V was cut by 4 bases and J by 3 bases, with 7 bases left in between. The CDR3 is made up of 13 amino acids. The germline CDR1 and CDR2 sequences are LGHNA and YNFKEQ. Whole-study results and caveats: Analyzed later, most CMV-associated TCR beta chains appeared HLA-restricted. In vitro checks showed that a few CMV-associated chains really do target CMV antigens. Associated with cytomegalovirus, according to the listing, were about 160 TCR beta chains.

A note on this clone: Its antigen is as yet unknown.

The sequence came from a woman between 50 and 59 years old in good health and CMV-seronegative. The chain uses TRBV4-2 and TRBJ1-5; a possible D gene is TRBD1 (6 bases). Sequencing input: PBMCs. CDR3 in DNA: TGTGCCAGCAGCCCAGGGGACAATCAGCCCCAGCATTTT. Protein product: CASSPGDNQPQHF.